The 32 T cell receptor beta chains below come from one sample, sequenced in a study of T-cell memory formation after mild COVID-19. TCRdb used MiXCR to reprocess the 5' RACE reads, holding one entry per CDR3 protein. This sample carries 120,000 to 150,000 distinct CDR3 sequences, under 25% of them seen once, and the ten largest clones take approximately 2.3%. The sequencing input was PBMCs or a T cell subset sorted from them (not recorded which). These receptors came from an adult woman who had mild COVID-19 (a few samples of this study predate the infection). Cell type and time point are not known.

This clonotype appeared a few times. The chain carries TRBV7-9 and TRBJ1-1; the match to TRBD1 covers 7 bases. Germline CDR1 reads SEHNR; CDR2 reads FQNEAQ (reference sequence). This CDR3 comprises 15 residues. V was clipped by 0 bases and J by 0 bases; unmatched bases: 1. The CDR3 loop reads CASSLAGQVNTEAFF. CDR3 sequence (DNA): TGTGCCAGCAGCTTAGCCGGACAGGTGAACACTGAAGCTTTCTTT.

J is TRBJ2-3 and V is TRBV9, with 8 positions matching TRBD2. From germline, CDR1 is SGDLS and CDR2 YYNGEE. Trimming cost V 4 bases and J 3 bases; bases outside gene matches: 10. The CDR3 is 16 amino acids. CDR3 sequence: CASSPSPGGETDTQYF. For the CDR3, the DNA is TGTGCCAGCAGCCCATCACCGGGAGGGGAGACAGATACGCAGTATTTT.

This rearrangement joins TRBV5-1 to TRBJ2-5; D is undetermined. Trimming stripped 7 bases from V and 2 bases from J, with 15 bases between. Germline V gene sequence: CDR1 SGHRS, CDR2 YFSETQ. The CDR3 loop spans 14 amino acids. The CDR3 bases are TGCGCCAGCTCCGTCGCCTGGCTTCAAGAGACCCAGTACTTC. Translation: CASSVAWLQETQYF.

In its sample, this clonotype was seen a few times. The chain is built from TRBV6-5 and TRBJ2-3; no definite D call. The length of the CDR3 is 14 residues. V gave up 8 bases and J gave up 9 bases, with 21 bases separating them. Germline-derived CDR1 and CDR2 are MNHEY and SVGAGI. The CDR3 region is CASGAEMGGRTQYF. Written as DNA, the CDR3 is TGTGCCAGCGGAGCCGAAATGGGCGGAAGGACGCAGTATTTT.

This rearrangement joins TRBV7-3 to TRBJ2-1, with 7 bases aligning to TRBD2. Trimming at V came to 4 bases and at J to 4 bases, leaving 7 bases not matched to a gene. This CDR3 comprises 15 residues. Per germline, CDR1 SGHTA and CDR2 FQGTGA. The CDR3 region is CASSSRTSRYNEQFF. CDR3 coding DNA: TGTGCCAGCAGCTCCCGGACTAGTCGGTACAATGAGCAGTTCTTC.

The table lists this clonotype with a few counts. The chain links TRBV6-5 to TRBJ1-1; D call uncertain. Germline CDR1 reads MNHEY; CDR2 reads SVGAGI. V was clipped by 6 bases and J by 4 bases, with 15 bases between them. The CDR3 has 14 residues. The CDR3 DNA is TGTGCCAGCAGACCCGGACCTCTTGGCACTGAAGCTTTCTTT. Amino acid sequence: CASRPGPLGTEAFF.

This clonotype was found a few times. This chain connects TRBV11-2 to TRBJ2-7; TRBD1 agrees at 7 bases. Germline assignment: CDR1 SGHAT and CDR2 FQNNGV. The CDR3 is 15 amino acids. Unmatched junction bases numbered 10, after V lost 5 bases and J lost 3 bases. The CDR3 loop is CASSISRGQFYEQYF. CDR3 DNA sequence: TGTGCCAGCAGCATCTCCCGGGGACAGTTCTACGAGCAGTACTTC. The full variable domain, in which reference TRBV11-2 and TRBJ2-7 provide the parts outside the CDR3, is EAGVAQSPRYKIIEKRQSVAFWCNPISGHATLYWYQQILGQGPKLLIQFQNNGVVDDSQLPKDRFSAERLKGVDSTLKIQPAKLEDSAVYLCASSISRGQFYEQYFGPGTRLTVT.

The rearrangement links TRBV5-1 to TRBJ2-1; 8 bases are shared with TRBD2. Germline V gene lookup returns CDR1 SGHRS and CDR2 YFSETQ. This CDR3 is 15 amino acids long. After removal of 0 bases from V and 7 bases from J, the junction contained 6 bases not matched to a gene. The CDR3 spells CASSLAAIAGNEQFF. The CDR3 bases are TGCGCCAGCAGCTTGGCCGCGATAGCGGGGAATGAGCAGTTCTTC.

This clonotype has just one count. This rearrangement joins TRBV5-5 to TRBJ2-7, with unresolved D. Trimming removed 3 bases from V and 2 bases from J, with 12 bases in between. Germline-derived CDR1 and CDR2 are SGHKS and YYEKEE (reference sequence). The CDR3 contains 14 residues. This CDR3 reads CASSWVRGTYEQYF. The CDR3 bases are TGTGCCAGCAGCTGGGTGCGAGGCACCTACGAGCAGTACTTC.

This clonotype was picked up a small number of times. The chain combines TRBV5-1 with TRBJ1-2; 8 bases fit TRBD1. This CDR3 spans 13 amino acids. The V and J ends lost 4 bases and 4 bases, in that order; junction bases with no gene match: 3. Germline V gene data show CDR1 as SGHRS and CDR2 as YFSETQ. Written as DNA, the CDR3 is TGCGCCAGCAGCGACAGGGGTGGCTATGGCTACACCTTC. This sequence encodes CASSDRGGYGYTF.

This clonotype has more than one count but fewer than ten. The chain uses TRBV6-5 and TRBJ2-1; 7 positions match TRBD2. This CDR3 is built from 13 residues. CDR1 is MNHEY, CDR2 SVGAGI, per germline. Germline trimming cut 5 bases from V and 8 bases from J; bases unmatched to any gene: 6. The CDR3: CASSRTRVDEQFF. In DNA form, the CDR3 reads TGTGCCAGCAGTCGGACTAGAGTGGATGAGCAGTTCTTC.

The sample holds one count of this clonotype. The V call is TRBV18, the J call TRBJ2-1; no reliable D call. The V end lost 6 bases, the J end lost 6 bases, and 18 bases lay between the germline ends. This CDR3 is 15 amino acids long. Germline-derived CDR1 and CDR2 are KGHSH and LQKENI. CDR3 loop: CASSFSVVISNEQFF. In nucleotides, the CDR3 is TGTGCCAGCTCCTTCTCCGTCGTGATCTCCAATGAGCAGTTCTTC. Looking up the rest from reference TRBV18 and TRBJ2-1 gives the full variable domain: NAGVMQNPRHLVRRRGQEARLRCSPMKGHSHVYWYRQLPEEGLKFMVYLQKENIIDESGMPKERFSAEFPKEGPSILRIQQVVRGDSAAYFCASSFSVVISNEQFFGPGTRLTVL.

The chain has TRBV5-1 and TRBJ2-1, with 13 positions matching TRBD2. Germline V gene sequence: CDR1 SGHRS, CDR2 YFSETQ. The CDR3 runs to 12 residues. V shed 5 bases, J shed 16 bases, and the junction held 6 bases outside the gene matches. CDR3 nucleotides: TGCGCCAGCAGACTAGCGGGGGGGCCGCGTTTCTTC. As protein: CASRLAGGPRFF.

This clonotype appeared a few times. The chain is built from TRBV20-1 and TRBJ2-5, with D uncertain. The length of the CDR3 is 14 residues. V lost 2 bases to trimming and J lost 1 base, with 11 bases between them. CDR1 is DFQATT and CDR2 is SNEGSKA in the germline V gene (reference sequence). The CDR3 is CSARNPRSQETQYF. The DNA of the CDR3 is TGCAGTGCTAGAAACCCCAGGAGCCAAGAGACCCAGTACTTC.

This chain links TRBV7-2 with TRBJ2-2; weak D call: TRBD2 (5 bases). The CDR3 totals 18 residues. Germline CDR1 is SGHTA and CDR2 is FQGNSA. V gave up 5 bases and J gave up 1 base, with 20 bases separating them. CDR3 sequence (DNA): TGTGCCAGCAGCGCTAGCTTACTTTTAGGGAGGAACACCGGGGAGCTGTTTTTT. Protein product: CASSASLLLGRNTGELFF. Combining the CDR3 with reference TRBV7-2 and TRBJ2-2 gives the whole variable domain GAGVSQSPSNKVTEKGKDVELRCDPISGHTALYWYRQSLGQGLEFLIYFQGNSAPDKSGLPSDRFSAERTGGSVSTLTIQRTQQEDSAVYLCASSASLLLGRNTGELFFGEGSRLTVL.

This clonotype was observed a few times. The rearrangement links TRBV10-3 to TRBJ1-1, with D possibly TRBD1 on 5 matching bases. Germline CDR1 reads ENHRY; CDR2 reads SYGVKD. The V gene lost 0 bases and the J gene lost 6 bases, with 11 bases spanning the gap. CDR3 length: 14 residues. Here the CDR3 reads CAISESDRGSEAFF. DNA of the CDR3: TGTGCCATCAGTGAGTCTGATAGGGGTTCTGAAGCTTTCTTT.

This clonotype was picked up a small number of times. J is TRBJ2-1 and V is TRBV19, with 8 bases that match TRBD2. Germline values: CDR1 LNHDA, CDR2 SQIVND (reference sequence). The CDR3 sequence is 14 residues long. J gave up 6 bases and V 6 bases, and 7 bases lay outside the gene matches. CDR3 in amino acids: CASRPGLGRNEQFF. CDR3 DNA: TGTGCCAGTAGACCGGGACTAGGTCGCAATGAGCAGTTCTTC. The full variable domain, with the rest looked up from reference TRBV19 and TRBJ2-1, is DGGITQSPKYLFRKEGQNVTLSCEQNLNHDAMYWYRQDPGQGLRLIYYSQIVNDFQKGDIAEGYSVSREKKESFPLTVTSAQKNPTAFYLCASRPGLGRNEQFFGPGTRLTVL.

The genes are TRBV5-1 and TRBJ1-2, with D unclear. CDR1 SGHRS and CDR2 YFSETQ come from the germline V gene. The V gene lost 1 base and the J gene lost 8 bases, with 9 bases spanning the gap. This CDR3 spans 12 amino acids. This CDR3 reads CASSLTKGGYTF. The CDR3 nucleotides read TGCGCCAGCAGCTTGACAAAGGGAGGCTACACCTTC.

A note on this clonotype: One junction end does not reproduce the germline sequence, and a read error may be involved. The genes are TRBV4-1 and TRBJ1-5; no firm D call. The CDR3 has 14 residues. Per the germline V gene, CDR1 is MGHRA and CDR2 is YSYEKL. CDR3 region: CASSQVGSNQPQQF. The CDR3, as DNA: TGCGCCAGCAGCCAAGTGGGGAGCAATCAGCCCCAGCAATTT.

This clonotype was observed a handful of times. The J gene is TRBJ1-1, the V gene TRBV12-3 or TRBV12-4; 7 positions match TRBD1. The CDR3 length is 13 residues. Germline trimming cut 6 bases from V and 3 bases from J; bases unmatched to any gene: 4. Written as DNA, the CDR3 is TGTGCCAGCAGAAACAGGGGCGACACTGAAGCTTTCTTT. It translates to CASRNRGDTEAFF.

The CDR3 protein is CASSLEGSPKQNTEAFF. Here the CDR3 DNA reads TGTGCCAGCAGCTTAGAGGGGAGTCCGAAACAGAACACTGAAGCTTTCTTT. This chain connects TRBV7-8 to TRBJ1-1; D may be TRBD1 (5 bases). V lost 1 base and J lost 1, with 16 bases in between. Germline V gene sequence: CDR1 SGHVS, CDR2 FQNEAQ. This CDR3 contains 17 residues. Supplemented by reference TRBV7-8 and TRBJ1-1, the full variable domain reads GAGVSQSPRYKVAKRGQDVALRCDPISGHVSLFWYQQALGQGPEFLTYFQNEAQLDKSGLPSDRFFAERPEGSVSTLKIQRTQQEDSAVYLCASSLEGSPKQNTEAFFGQGTRLTVV.

The rearrangement joins TRBV29-1 to TRBJ1-3; D gene unclear. The CDR3 consists of 13 residues. Germline CDR1 reads SQVTM; CDR2 reads ANQGSEA. With 2 bases removed from V and 0 bases from J, the gap between germline ends came to 5 bases. The CDR3 region is CSVETYSGNTIYF. The CDR3, as DNA: TGCAGCGTTGAAACTTACTCTGGAAACACCATATATTTT.

The genes are TRBV20-1 and TRBJ2-4; D call uncertain. CDR3 size: 11 residues. Trimming removed 2 bases from V and 16 bases from J, with 15 bases in between. Germline loops: CDR1 DFQATT, CDR2 SNEGSKA (reference sequence). The CDR3 is CSARSLGRDYF. CDR3 DNA: TGCAGTGCTAGATCGTTAGGGCGAGACTACTTC.

The chain recombines TRBV11-3 with TRBJ2-2, with 11 bases that match TRBD2. The CDR3 has 16 residues. The germline V gene encodes CDR1 SGHNT and CDR2 YENEEA. The J segment lost 5 bases and the V segment lost 5 bases, leaving 7 bases of the junction unmatched. CDR3 residues: CASSLTGLAETGELFF. The DNA for the CDR3 is TGTGCCAGCAGCCTAACGGGACTAGCGGAGACCGGGGAGCTGTTTTTT.

This clonotype was detected a few times. The rearrangement uses TRBV10-3 and TRBJ2-7; D is perhaps TRBD1 (7 bases). Trimming removed 7 bases from V and 7 bases from J, with 20 bases in between. This CDR3 region has 14 residues. Germline CDR1 reads ENHRY; CDR2 reads SYGVKD. CDR3 sequence: CAIKRAGGNLEQYF. The CDR3 bases are TGTGCCATCAAGCGGGCAGGGGGTAATCTTGAGCAGTACTTC.

The chain is built from TRBV19 and TRBJ1-5, with TRBD1 matching 11 bases. The V and J ends lost 5 bases and 4 bases, in that order; junction bases with no gene match: 7. CDR3 size: 16 residues. Germline loops: CDR1 LNHDA, CDR2 SQIVND (reference sequence). In DNA form, the CDR3 reads TGTGCCAGTAGTCCTTGGACAGGGGGCCCAAATCAGCCCCAGCATTTT. It codes for CASSPWTGGPNQPQHF.

This clonotype was found a few times. The chain couples TRBV5-4 to TRBJ2-3; unclear D gene. Per germline, CDR1 SGHNT and CDR2 YYREEE (reference sequence). The V and J ends lost 4 bases and 2 bases respectively, with 11 bases between them. The length of the CDR3 is 14 residues. This chain's CDR3 is CASSPLVYTDTQYF. In DNA form, the CDR3 reads TGTGCCAGCAGCCCCCTAGTATACACAGATACGCAGTATTTT.

The sample holds a few counts of this clonotype. The rearrangement links TRBV6-5 to TRBJ2-3; D is undetermined. Trimming removed 5 bases at V and 2 bases at J, with 14 bases between. The CDR3 runs 15 residues. Germline assignment: CDR1 MNHEY and CDR2 SVGAGI. CDR3 residues: CASSPDLWATDTQYF. CDR3 nucleotide sequence: TGTGCCAGCAGTCCGGACCTGTGGGCCACAGATACGCAGTATTTT.

This clonotype was seen at least ten times. The genes are TRBV11-2 and TRBJ1-1; possibly TRBD1 for D (5 bases). V was cut by 2 bases and J by 1 base, with 11 bases left in between. Germline CDR1 SGHAT, CDR2 FQNNGV. The CDR3 has 15 residues. The CDR3 loop reads CASSLRAGPNTEAFF. Written as DNA, the CDR3 is TGTGCCAGCAGCTTACGGGCAGGGCCGAACACTGAAGCTTTCTTT.

This clonotype was seen repeatedly, ten times or more. J is TRBJ2-1 and V is TRBV20-1; 13 bases fit TRBD2. The germline gives CDR1 DFQATT, CDR2 SNEGSKA (reference sequence). This CDR3 has 14 residues. V lost 6 bases and J lost 9; bases outside the gene matches: 8. CDR3 region: CSAPGLAGVGEQFF. The CDR3 region has the DNA TGCAGTGCGCCAGGACTAGCGGGAGTCGGTGAGCAGTTCTTC.

This clonotype was detected a few times. The CDR3 spells CASSITGPSSYEQYF. In DNA form, the CDR3 reads TGTGCCAGCAGCATAACAGGGCCGTCCTCCTACGAGCAGTACTTC. The J gene is TRBJ2-7, the V gene TRBV5-5; perhaps TRBD1 as D (6 bases). In germline, CDR1 is SGHKS, CDR2 YYEKEE (reference sequence). This CDR3 has 15 amino acids. Trimming pared 4 bases from V and 0 bases from J, leaving 14 bases between.

The chain carries TRBV10-3 and TRBJ1-1, with TRBD1 as a possible D gene (5 bases). Germline values: CDR1 ENHRY, CDR2 SYGVKD. The V end was cut by 5 bases, the J end by 1 base, with 8 bases between. CDR3 length: 13 residues. CDR3 loop: CAISNDRNTEAFF. The CDR3 nucleotides are TGTGCCATCAGTAACGACAGGAACACTGAAGCTTTCTTT.